What follows is one T cell receptor beta chain and its context. Authors' methods: Nucleated cell counts were estimated from reference gene primer amplification. Generated by immunoSEQ multiplex PCR, the TCRdb table keeps only in-frame clones and is missing some. V, J and clone size are those of that table, while D and trimming were read from the DNA. This sample yields tens of thousands of clones, of which about 86% are seen a single time; about 6.7% belongs to the top ten. These data are taken from a study of blood T cell repertoires in COVID-19. Study in general: Sites across the United States, Italy and Spain contributed samples from acute and convalescent COVID-19.

Trimming took off 7 bases at V and 4 bases at J, with 28 bases between the two ends. This CDR3 is 18 amino acids long. The V gene's germline CDR1 is MDHEN and CDR2 SYDVKM. The receptor was derived from a human donor in a cohort sampled during active COVID-19. The sample was peripheral blood. The chain is built from TRBV28 and TRBJ1-2, with D possibly being TRBD1 (6 bases). The CDR3 here is CASTTTRGRLGGVYGYTF. The CDR3 nucleotides read TGTGCCAGCACCACGACCAGGGGCCGATTAGGGGGGGTCTATGGCTACACCTTC.